The T cell receptor beta chain described here comes from a study of early T cells in non-severe SARS-CoV-2 infection (dated by TCRdb to the early 2020s). Looking at the study overall: Because TCR sequencing was done on bulk RNA from unsorted whole blood, the alpha and beta chains could not be paired. On the study overall, not on this receptor specifically: VDJdb matching was skewed toward anti-spike CD8 responses and likely underestimated virus-specific expansions by missing private and CD4 specificities.

The library came from 5' RACE. The run used a NextSeq 500. Unique molecular identifiers were attached to individual cDNA molecules in the TCR library protocol so that sequencing error and PCR bias could be corrected. TCR alpha and beta chains were both sequenced, and the abundances of alpha and beta sequences in each sample were closely correlated with each other. The authors' pipeline ran thus. V gene, J gene and CDR3 annotation of TCR sequences was performed with Decombinator V4. TCRs were defined as expanded if a significant change between any two time points was detected under a Poisson model with p below 0.0001. TCR abundances were normalised to the total number of TCRs sequenced per sample and expressed as counts per million. TRAV1-2 paired with TRAJ12, TRAJ20 or TRAJ33 defined MAIT TCRs, while TRAV10 paired with TRAJ18 defined iNKT TCRs. VDJdb, accessed 1 November 2021, was searched for CMV, EBV and SARS-CoV-2 annotated TCRs, with TCRs annotated for multiple antigens excluded. TCRdb reprocessing: public reads trimmed at Q25 with fastp, clones called with MiXCR, in-frame beta chains kept. One record per CDR3 amino acid sequence lists the most common genes and DNA. The V and J calls come from TCRdb's annotation, not from the publication. This sample comprises approximately 62,000 distinct CDR3 sequences, roughly an eighth of them detected only once. The ten largest clones represent 3.5% to 5.5% of the sample.

The germline V gene (reference sequence) provides CDR1 DFQATT and CDR2 SNEGSKA. From its cysteine to its phenylalanine, the CDR3 spans 13 amino acids. Here the CDR3 DNA is all that survives: 39 bases in frame from base 1. V loses 3 bases, J loses 0 bases, and the germline ends lie 8 bases apart. This was a case-control study nested in a cohort of healthcare workers in London, UK, who had nasopharyngeal swab PCR tests and blood samples taken every week. Healthcare workers were recruited during the week of the UK lockdown, between 23 and 31 March 2020, and followed weekly for up to roughly 15 weeks. This clonotype was seen many times. Its binding antigen is unknown. Base qualities were left out, and no much larger clone turns up one base away.

Recombination linked TRBV20-1 to TRBJ1-1, with the identity of the D gene unclear. This sequence was found in an adult who was a healthcare worker with PCR-confirmed SARS-CoV-2 infection or an uninfected control (not recorded which). Sequenced input: whole blood. The DNA reads TGCAGTGCTAGTGGGAGCTTGAACACTGAAGCTTTCTTT. The translation is CSASGSLNTEAFF.